This T cell receptor beta chain was sequenced in a study of cytomegalovirus exposure and HLA in healthy donors. As for this clone: Antigen unknown.

With 60 Vbeta and 13 Jbeta primers, the PCR was carried out. Profiled with immunoSEQ multiplex PCR; TCRdb holds only in-frame clones, not every one. The repertoire consists of 160,000 or so clones, with more than 70% occurring once and the leading ten covering roughly 6.3%. CDR1 and CDR2 (germline): LNHDA, SQIVND (reference sequence). Trimming shortened V by 4 bases and J by 3 bases, and 31 bases separated the two germline ends. The CDR3 is 20 residues long. Study observations and caveats: The authors listed approximately 160 TCR beta chains as cytomegalovirus-associated. A later analysis reportedly found fewer N-insertions in an Asian-associated ancestry cluster than the approximately 730-donor mean.

The TCR sequence derives from a male donor in good health and CMV-seropositive. The material sequenced was PBMCs. The chain employs TRBV19 and TRBJ2-7; tentative D call: TRBD2 (5 bases). The CDR3 reads CASSTRHPGLSQVAYYEQYF. CDR3 in DNA: TGTGCCAGTAGTACTCGCCATCCTGGACTTTCCCAAGTGGCCTACTACGAGCAGTACTTC.